This TCR beta chain is drawn from a study of chemoradiotherapy in HPV16-positive cancers (dated 2022 in TCRdb). In the study overall: Candidate HPV-specific T-cell clones and common TCR motifs were defined through functional T-cell assays on cells from a couple of HPV16-positive patients. The study asked whether T-cell immunity against the HPV oncoproteins E6 and E7 changes during chemoradiotherapy and whether it affects survival. Next, the candidate HPV-specific TCRs and motifs were followed in TCR repertoires from more than 70 patients with HPV-related cancers.

Here V drops 2 bases and J drops 1 base, and the junction holds 8 bases not matched to any gene. Spanning cysteine to phenylalanine, the CDR3 consists of 17 amino acids. Here the CDR3 DNA is all that survives: 51 bases in frame from base 1. Via the germline V gene (reference sequence), CDR1 is LNHDA and CDR2 SQIVND. Repertoires were sampled multiple times during chemoradiotherapy, which allowed clonal expansion in the tumor microenvironment to be followed. This clone appeared a few times. The antigen it binds to is not known. The sample holds no much larger clone one base away, and base qualities are not on file. The library was produced with the immunoSEQ multiplex PCR assay. This is the immuneACCESS table as TCRdb keeps it, with only in-frame sequences that have V and J called. A part of the clones is gone; compared with another copy, unresolved V genes explain less than half, and the rest is unexplained. A total of about 11,000 clones appear in this sample, roughly 70% of them only once. The top ten hold less than 8.5% of the sample.

The research as a whole found: Expansion of candidate HPV-specific clones and E7-related TCR motifs was observed in the tumor microenvironment during treatment, whereas no such expansion was observed for non-HPV-specific T cells. In HPV16-positive patients, expansion of HPV-responsive T cells during chemoradiotherapy was associated with improved recurrence-free survival. The functional definition of HPV-specific T cells came from only a couple of HPV16-positive patients, and the survival association was reported for HPV16-positive patients.

This material was acquired from a patient who underwent chemoradiotherapy. The source is a human donor with HPV-associated anogenital cancer. The sequence is built from TRBV19 and TRBJ1-1, with TRBD1 matching 9 junction bases. In nucleotide form, the sequence is TGTGCCAGTAGTATATATCCGGGGACAGGGCCGAACACTGAAGCTTTCTTT. Translated, it reads CASSIYPGTGPNTEAFF.